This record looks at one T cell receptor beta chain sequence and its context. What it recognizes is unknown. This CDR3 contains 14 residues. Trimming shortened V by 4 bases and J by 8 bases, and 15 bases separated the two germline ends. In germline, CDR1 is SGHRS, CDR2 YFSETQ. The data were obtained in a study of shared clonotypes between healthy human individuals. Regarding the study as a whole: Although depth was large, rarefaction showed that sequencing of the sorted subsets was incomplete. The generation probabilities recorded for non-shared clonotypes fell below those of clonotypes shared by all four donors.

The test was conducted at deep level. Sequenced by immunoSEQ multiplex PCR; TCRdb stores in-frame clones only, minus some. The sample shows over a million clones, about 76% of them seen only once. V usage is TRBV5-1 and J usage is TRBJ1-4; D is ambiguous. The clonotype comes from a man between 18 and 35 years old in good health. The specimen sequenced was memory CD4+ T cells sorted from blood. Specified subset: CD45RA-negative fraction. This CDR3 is CASSPIEGDEKLFF. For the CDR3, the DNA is TGCGCCAGCAGCCCTATAGAAGGTGACGAAAAACTGTTTTTT.